This TCR beta chain was identified in a study of cytomegalovirus exposure and HLA in healthy donors (dated by TCRdb to about 2017). In the study overall: An earlier analysis of approximately 590 of the donors reported approximately 290 Gb of sequence data and some 120 million unique TCR beta sequences from roughly 200 million T cells. A later analysis re-analyzed previously published TCR beta repertoires from 550 to 700 donors and added high-resolution HLA genotyping to study TCR occurrence patterns. The study combined high-throughput TCR immunosequencing, statistical association of individual TCRs with disease status, and machine learning to predict cytomegalovirus infection status. The study used immunosequencing to profile the T cell repertoires of 666 subjects and linked those repertoires to cytomegalovirus serostatus. Besides the first cohort of under 700 subjects, a separate validation cohort made up of 120 different subjects was used. Roughly 5 DR-DQ haplotypes were handled as single units for association and clustering because linkage in the cohort was strong. In an earlier analysis of several hundred of the donors, high-throughput TCR beta sequencing was used to judge whether each TCR beta V gene segment behaved as functional or pseudogenic. Donor age, sex, ethnicity and CMV serostatus were compiled together with the repertoire data. Typing coverage differed by locus: A, B, C, DRB1 and DQB1 were typed in about 620-640 donors, DQA1 in about 510, DPA1 in 600 to 610, and DPB1 in roughly 470. The genetic ancestry cluster associated with self-reported Caucasian donors included about 84% of the roughly 380 genotyped donors. Across around 400 genotyped donors of the cohort, an average of roughly 230,000 unique TCR beta nucleotide sequences per donor were sequenced, and approximately 17% of those sequences were non-productive. A later genetic analysis used genome-wide SNP genotypes for about 60% of the roughly 670 donors, treating that subset as a discovery cohort. The study was designed to test whether signatures of past pathogen exposure could be identified by cataloging public T cell receptors. In the later analysis, no new phenotypic data were used to find candidate immune exposures; instead, reliance was placed on TCR beta sequences and their occurrence across donors. Class I and class II HLA loci were covered by the typing at four-digit resolution. All discovery cohort repertoires had been generated using a single sequencing platform. About 280 gigabases of sequencing data and approximately 91 million unique TCR sequences made up an early release that covered about 640 HLA-typed donors.

This clone was found a few times. Its antigen is not yet known. No base quality values were provided; no much bigger clone lies one nucleotide off. CDR3 length: 14 amino acids, cysteine to phenylalanine. The DNA shown is the 42-base CDR3, in frame from base 1. The germline V gene encodes CDR1 SGHTS and CDR2 YDEGEE. V has 1 base trimmed and J has 3 bases trimmed; junction bases matching no gene number 3. General conclusions and limits of the study: Correlated functional status among segregating V segments might be attributable to linkage disequilibrium, but an unknown experimental factor could not be ruled out. In an earlier analysis of fewer than 750 of the donors, most TCR beta V segments were observed in productive rearrangements about 87% or about 30% of the time, broadly matching IMGT annotations. A group of highly shared sequence variants was considered likely to be a technical artifact of the sequencing pipeline. In a later genetic analysis, a missense DCLRE1C variant was associated with V-gene and J-gene trimming of TCR beta chains, and the association was replicated in an independent cohort. Immune exposure information for the cohort was limited to CMV serostatus. A further reported finding was that TCR beta sequences accurately predicted the HLA-A and HLA-B alleles for most subjects in the first cohort. In a later analysis, some 17,000 TCR beta sequences were associated with specific HLA alleles at a false discovery rate of 0.05. Most TCR sequences were seen in very few donors, while some public TCRs were found in many individuals. In a later analysis, the rate of TCR association differed among HLA loci, with DRB1 alleles having the most associated TCRs and HLA-C alleles having the fewest. Strong co-occurrence of HLA alleles, especially DR and DQ, made assigning TCR associations to individual alleles difficult. Roughly uniform sequencing depth across donors was assumed in presence/absence analyses, although this assumption may not hold. Cytomegalovirus status was reported to be diagnosed by the classifier with high specificity and sensitivity in both the original and validation cohorts. In a later analysis, HLA-associated TCR beta chains showed more clonal expansion and lower generation probabilities than non-associated chains that were equally common. In a later genetic analysis, fewer N-insertions in productive TCRs were reported among donors in an Asian-associated ancestry cluster than the approximately 710-donor mean. In the study, around 150 TCR beta chains were listed as associated with cytomegalovirus. Because counts were too low, about 15 rarely observed V segments, including chromosome 9 orphons, were left out of the earlier analysis of roughly 600 of the donors. In vitro tests confirmed that a few of the cytomegalovirus-associated TCR beta chains recognize cytomegalovirus antigens. A later analysis reported that several top co-occurrence clusters appeared linked to parvovirus B19, influenza, CMV and Epstein-Barr virus. The cohort was sequenced for TCR beta chains only, and without alpha or paired-chain data the features that could be detected were limited. Because the 87-base-pair reads could not distinguish some IMGT-functional V segments, including TRBV6-2 and TRBV6-3, those segments were excluded. It was suggested by the authors that the approach could potentially be generalized to other disease states and immunological phenotypes. Because HLA typing was missing for some donors at each locus, association tests included only the typed subset. According to a later analysis, most CMV-associated TCR beta chains appeared to be HLA-restricted, and the HLA associations seemed to be driven largely by CMV exposure.

Library preparation employed the immunoSEQ multiplex PCR assay. For the multiplex PCR, a mixture combining 60 forward primers for TCR Vbeta segments and 13 reverse primers for TCR Jbeta segments was used. The CDR3 region of rearranged TCR beta genes was amplified from genomic DNA with a multiplex PCR assay. On the Illumina HiSeq System, the amplified TCR beta libraries were sequenced as 87-base-pair reads. In the original analysis: A later analysis counted about 76 million unique TCR beta chains across the 550 to 750 repertoires, and roughly 11 million of these chains were shared by at least two donors. A nearest-neighbor algorithm error-corrected the raw reads and collapsed the reads into unique sequences, merging closely related sequences to remove PCR and sequencing errors. Alignment of CDR3 sequences to IMGT reference sequences was used to assign V, D and J gene segments. For a sequence to be retained, a match of at least six nucleotides was required to both a V gene segment and a J gene segment. Rearrangements were called productive when the CDR3 lacked stop codons and stayed in frame with V and J; all others were non-productive. CDR3 was defined according to IMGT convention as the region running from the second conserved V-encoded cysteine to the conserved J-encoded phenylalanine. Sequences without an unambiguous match to a single V gene segment were excluded from the earlier analysis of almost 600 of the donors. An earlier analysis of approximately 590 of the donors called V segments functional above 56.7% productive rearrangements and segregating when the between-donor standard deviation exceeded 5%. A statistical classification framework was built to diagnose cytomegalovirus status from the catalog of TCR beta chain sequences. In a later analysis, V and J genes were assigned by comparing TCR nucleotide sequences against IMGT/GENE-DB human TR gene sequences. The TCRdist pipeline was used in a later analysis to assign CDR3 sequences and most-parsimonious VDJ recombination scenarios. A later analysis defined each TCR beta chain by its CDR3 amino acid sequence plus V-gene family, and excluded reads lacking a unique V-gene family. To address suspected cross-contamination and a sequencing artifact, a later analysis removed a few hundred highly shared, low-generation-probability nucleotide sequences. A later analysis calculated a clonal expansion index for each public chain from normalized within-repertoire ranks of inferred template counts. In a later analysis, generation probabilities were computed with a VDJ recombination model fitted to out-of-frame rearrangements, and the resulting probabilities were checked against IGoR. In a later analysis, TCR-TCR, TCR-HLA and TCR-CMV co-occurrence was scored with hypergeometric tests, and a repertoire-size bias correction was applied to TCR pairs. In a later analysis, false discovery rates were estimated by permuting HLA or CMV assignments 20 times. In a later analysis, co-occurring TCRs were grouped using DBSCAN, and TCRdist sequence similarity was added for clustering within HLA-allele-positive subsets. Repertoires with fewer than 30,000 or more than 120,000 public chains were left out of co-occurrence clustering, as were a handful of repertoires with anomalous nucleotide sharing. TCRdb took over this immuneACCESS table, retaining in-frame rearrangements with V and J assigned. Such tables are incomplete; in checked studies, under half of the missing clones stem from an unresolved V gene, and the remainder is unexplained. That table is the source of V, J and clone size, and D and trimming were worked out from the DNA. The sample yields approximately 77,000 clones; about three quarters were counted once. 3.5% to 5.5% of the sample belongs to the ten largest clones.

The cohort was made up of approximately 670 healthy bone marrow donors. Cohort members were all nominally healthy when sampled, although unrecorded immune exposures were likely present. The donor tested CMV seronegative, placing the donor among the 350 or so seronegative members of the cohort. Each donor provided a peripheral blood sample, and peripheral blood mononuclear cells were used for TCR beta sequencing. The Qiagen DNeasy Blood Extraction Kit was used to extract genomic DNA from the blood cell samples. Sequencing was performed on PBMCs. This receptor was obtained from a man in his forties or fifties in good health and CMV-seronegative. The chain is encoded by TRBV5-8 joined to TRBJ1-1, and TRBD1 aligns with 7 junction nucleotides. CDR3 reads: CASSLRGRDTEAFF. The DNA is TGTGCCAGCAGCTTGAGGGGGCGAGACACTGAAGCTTTCTTT.